In this sample, the clone carrying this T cell receptor (beta chain) is medium-sized. The sample comes from a study of T cell repertoires in aging, cancer and after chemotherapy. A mixed TRB-A/B primer pool amplified rearranged TRB by multiplex touch-down PCR. TCRdb processed the multiplex PCR reads anew with MiXCR; each CDR3 protein has one entry. The table includes about 9,200 distinct CDR3 sequences, roughly two fifths detected once. Peripheral blood genomic DNA, not sorted cells or RNA, was the template. Source material: blood. The TCR originated in a human donor in good health.

This CDR3 is CASRGPGQETQYF. The CDR3 nucleotides are TGTGCCAGCCGTGGGCCGGGACAAGAGACCCAGTACTTC. V is TRBV19 and J is TRBJ2-5, with D possibly TRBD2 on 5 matching bases. The germline gives CDR1 LNHDA, CDR2 SQIVND (reference sequence). Trimming stripped 9 bases from V and 2 bases from J, with 13 bases between. CDR3 size: 13 residues. Full variable domain (outside the CDR3, taken from reference TRBV19 and TRBJ2-5): DGGITQSPKYLFRKEGQNVTLSCEQNLNHDAMYWYRQDPGQGLRLIYYSQIVNDFQKGDIAEGYSVSREKKESFPLTVTSAQKNPTAFYLCASRGPGQETQYFGPGTRLLVL.